The source of this T cell receptor beta chain is a study of blood T cells in healthy people across ages. Turning to the study itself: Researchers report that template switching captured about one barcoded beta molecule per two T cells. Study-wide findings and caveats: Relative to aged donors, long-lived donors carried more naive CD4+ cells and displayed higher diversity.

This clonotype was recorded only once. What it binds is unknown. Primed by a sample-barcoded 5' primer and a J-beta primer mix, a second PCR proceeded for about 6 to 12 cycles. A template-switch adaptor that had 12 random nucleotides put a tag on each cDNA molecule. TCRdb reprocessed the 5' RACE reads via MiXCR and lists one record per CDR3 protein. The sample records roughly 1,500,000 distinct CDR3 sequences, approximately 42% being singletons. CDR3 length equals 16 residues. Researchers isolated at least 6.5 million PBMCs per sample. The sequence was collected from a woman in her late teens or twenties in good health. Sequencing was done on a sample of blood. The chain is built from TRBV12-3 or TRBV12-4 and TRBJ2-7; 13 bases align to TRBD2. The closer fit of TRBJ2-5 to the DNA end suggests the J call may be wrong. The CDR3 nucleotides are TGTGCCAGCAGCGCCGCCGGGACTAGCGGGGCAGAGACCCAGTACTTC. Translation gives CASSAAGTSGAETQYF.